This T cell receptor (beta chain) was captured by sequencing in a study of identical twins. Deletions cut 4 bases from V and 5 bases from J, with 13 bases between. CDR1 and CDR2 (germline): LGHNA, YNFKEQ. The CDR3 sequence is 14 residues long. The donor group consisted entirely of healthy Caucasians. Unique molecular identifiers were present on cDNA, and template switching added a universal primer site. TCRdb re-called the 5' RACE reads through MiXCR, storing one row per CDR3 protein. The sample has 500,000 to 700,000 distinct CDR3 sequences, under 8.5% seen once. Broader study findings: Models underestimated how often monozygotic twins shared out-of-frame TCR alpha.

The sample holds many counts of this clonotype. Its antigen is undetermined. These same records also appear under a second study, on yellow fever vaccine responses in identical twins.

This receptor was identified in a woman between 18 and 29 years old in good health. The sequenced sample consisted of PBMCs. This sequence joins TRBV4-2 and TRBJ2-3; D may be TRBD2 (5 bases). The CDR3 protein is CASSPEDYRDTQYF. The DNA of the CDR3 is TGTGCCAGCAGCCCGGAAGACTATCGAGATACGCAGTATTTT.